This TCR beta chain is from a study of blood T cell repertoires in COVID-19. Whole-study context: The cDNA or gDNA used as material had been derived from T cells, B-cell-depleted T cells, or PBMCs.

The CDR3 sequence is 14 residues long. Germline loops: CDR1 SNHLY, CDR2 FYNNEI. V gave up 6 bases and J gave up 1 base, with 12 bases separating them. Authors' analysis steps: How many nucleated cells were present was estimated from reference gene primer amplification. Libraries were prepared by immunoSEQ multiplex PCR; TCRdb keeps only in-frame clonotypes and omits some of them. V and J calls and clone size are copied from that table; D and trimming were computed from the DNA. The sample yields about 200,000 clones, under 90% seen once. Across 24 US areas, participants ranged in age from about 18 to 100 years. Participants were placed into cohorts based on the clinical history they reported.

The sample was PBMCs or T cells enriched from blood (not recorded which). This TCR derives from a woman aged 25 to 45 with acute COVID-19. The chain is built from TRBV2 and TRBJ1-1; D uncertain. The CDR3 nucleotides read TGTGCCAGCAGAGAGCGACGGCCGAACACTGAAGCTTTCTTT. It codes for CASRERRPNTEAFF.